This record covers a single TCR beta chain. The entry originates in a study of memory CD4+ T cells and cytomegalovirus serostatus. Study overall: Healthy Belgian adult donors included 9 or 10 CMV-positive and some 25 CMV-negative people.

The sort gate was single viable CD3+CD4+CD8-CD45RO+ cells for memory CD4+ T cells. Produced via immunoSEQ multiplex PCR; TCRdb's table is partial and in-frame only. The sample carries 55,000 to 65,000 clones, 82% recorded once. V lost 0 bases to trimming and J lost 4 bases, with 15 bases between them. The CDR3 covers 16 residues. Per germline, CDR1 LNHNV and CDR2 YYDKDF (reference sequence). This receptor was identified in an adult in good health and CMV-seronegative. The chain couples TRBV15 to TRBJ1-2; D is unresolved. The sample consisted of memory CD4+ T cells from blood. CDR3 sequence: CATSRDQAGLTYGYTF. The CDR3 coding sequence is TGTGCCACCAGCAGAGATCAGGCAGGCCTTACCTATGGCTACACCTTC.